Given below is one T cell receptor (beta chain) in context. This entry is derived from a study of blood T cell repertoires in COVID-19. Study-level background: Samples came from the United States, Italy and Spain, spanning acute and convalescent COVID-19. Nucleic acid was either cDNA or gDNA, and it came from T cells, B-cell-depleted T cells, or PBMCs.

Original analysis: Nucleated cell counts were estimated from reference gene primer amplification. Repertoires were generated with immunoSEQ multiplex PCR, while TCRdb's copy carries only in-frame clones and drops some. V, J and clone size are those of that table, while D and trimming were read from the DNA. The data contain some 29,000 clones, roughly 80% of them singletons. The V gene's germline CDR1 is MNHEY and CDR2 SVGAGI. V trimming: 5 bases; J trimming: 2 bases; junction bases outside the gene matches: 5. This CDR3 region has 15 residues. The rearrangement links TRBV6-5 to TRBJ2-7; the match to TRBD2 covers 11 bases. This receptor was identified in a man aged 65 to 85 with acute or convalescent COVID-19. Material for sequencing was peripheral blood. The CDR3 DNA sequence: TGTGCCAGCAGTCGAGATAGCGGGGGGGCCTACGAGCAGTACTTC. This gives the protein CASSRDSGGAYEQYF.